This T cell receptor (beta chain) appears in the sequencing data of a study of blood T cells in healthy people across ages. Trimming removed 6 bases from V and 7 bases from J; junction bases left unmatched: 8. This CDR3 region has 13 residues. CDR1 DFQATT and CDR2 SNEGSKA come from the germline V gene (reference sequence). A second about 7 to 11 cycle PCR used barcoded and J-beta primers. TCRdb itself ran the 5' RACE reads through MiXCR, one entry per CDR3 protein. Of approximately 820,000 distinct CDR3 sequences in the sample, around 45% were seen once. This clonotype was seen a handful of times. Its antigen is still unknown. The study, taken as a whole, reports: Age advanced and TCR beta diversity per million T cells fell, roughly linearly.

The sequenced sample was blood. This sequence originates from a man in his fifties or sixties in good health. The V call is TRBV20-1, the J call TRBJ2-3; the match to TRBD2 covers 9 bases. The CDR3 here is CSAQTSGANTQYF. CDR3 coding DNA: TGCAGTGCCCAGACTAGCGGAGCAAATACGCAGTATTTT.